This T cell receptor (beta chain) was sequenced in a study of regulatory T cells in long-lasting Graves disease. The length of the CDR3 is 15 residues. Germline V gene sequence: CDR1 SGHTA, CDR2 FQGNSA. Concerning this clonotype: One junction end does not reproduce the germline sequence, and a read error may be involved.

As to time point: newly diagnosed GD, antithyroid drugs for less than 3 months. Construction of the TCR library relied on RNA isolated from PBMCs. According to the study, TCR beta libraries were built with iRepertoire HTBI primers and CDR3-region Arm-PCR. MiXCR, run by TCRdb on the multiplex PCR reads, gives a single entry per CDR3 protein. The sample shows 450,000 to 600,000 distinct CDR3 sequences, 16% of them seen only once. The same sample was also used in a study of T cells in Graves' hyperthyroidism and ophthalmopathy. From that second work: Blood also contained most expanded thyroid clonotypes above 0.001.

The sequence was obtained from a man between 35 and 55 years old with Graves disease. The source material was peripheral blood mononuclear cells (PBMCs), sampled at new diagnosis, from a patient treated with antithyroid drugs. This rearrangement joins TRBV7-2 to TRBJ2-1; D is possibly TRBD2 (6 bases). The CDR3 loop is CASSLASVTYNEQFF. In DNA, the CDR3 is TGTGCCAGCAGCCTAGCTAGCGTCACCTACAATGAGCAGTTCTTC.